The 16 T cell receptor beta chains below were found in one sample sequenced in a study of blood T cell repertoires in COVID-19. TCRdb's table, derived via immunoSEQ multiplex PCR, lists solely in-frame clones and lacks some. The profile covers 99,000 or so clones, with 85% to 90% appearing a single time and 3.5% to 5% taken by the ten largest. Material: peripheral blood. The receptors here all came from a man in his fifties with acute or convalescent COVID-19.

The V call is TRBV5-1, the J call TRBJ2-1; 10 bases fit TRBD2. Germline CDR1 and CDR2: SGHRS and YFSETQ. The V segment lost 1 base and the J segment 8 bases; nucleotides outside the gene matches: 9. The CDR3 totals 16 residues. This CDR3 is CASSLSTSGILHEQFF. CDR3 nucleotide sequence: TGCGCCAGCAGCTTGTCAACTAGCGGGATACTACATGAGCAGTTCTTC.

The chain couples TRBV29-1 to TRBJ1-1; D is perhaps TRBD1 (5 bases). From germline, CDR1 is SQVTM and CDR2 ANQGSEA. The CDR3 is 12 residues long. V was pared by 3 bases and J by 1 base, with 6 bases between. This CDR3 is CSVDRENTEAFF. The CDR3 DNA reads TGCAGCGTTGACAGGGAGAACACTGAAGCTTTCTTT.

The J gene is TRBJ2-3, the V gene TRBV28; 11 bases align to TRBD1. Per the germline V gene, CDR1 is MDHEN and CDR2 is SYDVKM. CDR3 length: 16 amino acids. V was clipped by 2 bases and J by 2 bases; unmatched bases: 3. The chain's CDR3 is CASSLGDRGYTDTQYF. For the CDR3, the DNA is TGTGCCAGCAGTTTAGGGGACAGGGGGTACACAGATACGCAGTATTTT.

The chain links TRBV5-6 to TRBJ2-1; D remains unclear. Trimming cost V 0 bases and J 6 bases, with 4 bases left between them. The CDR3 is 12 amino acids. CDR1 is SGHDT, CDR2 YYEEEE, per germline. The CDR3 region has the DNA TGTGCCAGCAGCTTGGCCCGCAATGAGCAGTTCTTC. This gives the protein CASSLARNEQFF. Filled out from reference TRBV5-6 and TRBJ2-1, the complete variable domain reads DAGVTQSPTHLIKTRGQQVTLRCSPKSGHDTVSWYQQALGQGPQFIFQYYEEEERQRGNFPDRFSGHQFPNYSSELNVNALLLGDSALYLCASSLARNEQFFGPGTRLTVL.

This chain links TRBV24-1 with TRBJ2-1; TRBD2 agrees at 14 bases. The CDR3 has 16 amino acids. V trimming: 3 bases; J trimming: 10 bases; junction bases outside the gene matches: 7. Germline V gene lookup returns CDR1 KGHDR and CDR2 SFDVKD. CDR3 coding DNA: TGTGCCACCAGTGATCCTGGGACTAGCGGGAGCCCGGAGCAGTTCTTC. Amino acids: CATSDPGTSGSPEQFF.

The V call is TRBV5-5, the J call TRBJ2-5, with 7 bases lining up with TRBD2. CDR3 length: 13 residues. The V gene's germline CDR1 is SGHKS and CDR2 YYEKEE (reference sequence). With 1 base clipped from V and 4 bases from J, the junction kept 1 base outside the gene matches. CDR3 DNA: TGTGCCAGCAGCTTGCCGGGGGGAGAGACCCAGTACTTC. This codes for CASSLPGGETQYF. Together with reference TRBV5-5 and TRBJ2-5, the CDR3 gives the full variable domain: DAGVTQSPTHLIKTRGQQVTLRCSPISGHKSVSWYQQVLGQGPQFIFQYYEKEERGRGNFPDRFSARQFPNYSSELNVNALLLGDSALYLCASSLPGGETQYFGPGTRLLVL.

The gene calls are TRBV10-1 and TRBJ2-7, with D possibly being TRBD1 (6 bases). Trimming took off 0 bases at V and 2 bases at J, with 11 bases between the two ends. The germline V gene encodes CDR1 WNHNN and CDR2 SYGVQD (reference sequence). This CDR3 has 15 amino acids. CDR3 amino acids: CASSESNRAPYEQYF. The CDR3 DNA reads as TGCGCCAGCAGTGAGTCGAACAGGGCCCCCTACGAGCAGTACTTC.

The gene calls are TRBV7-6 and TRBJ1-1; 7 nucleotides align to TRBD1. This CDR3 is built from 14 residues. V was clipped by 5 bases and J by 0 bases; unmatched bases: 3. Germline V gene lookup returns CDR1 SGHVS and CDR2 FNYEAQ. The CDR3 region is CASSPGQVNTEAFF. The DNA of the CDR3 is TGTGCCAGCAGCCCCGGACAGGTGAACACTGAAGCTTTCTTT.

The chain couples TRBV28 to TRBJ2-7; 9 bases are a match to TRBD1. V lost 2 bases to trimming and J lost 5 bases; unmatched junction nucleotides: 7. Germline CDR1 reads MDHEN; CDR2 reads SYDVKM. The CDR3 totals 15 residues. CDR3: CASSLPGTGFHEQYF. CDR3 nucleotides: TGTGCCAGCAGTTTACCCGGGACAGGGTTCCACGAGCAGTACTTC.

The chain links TRBV6-7 to TRBJ2-1; 9 bases agree with TRBD1. TRBV6-7 is an ORF; its function is uncertain. V was clipped by 6 bases and J by 0 bases; unmatched bases: 3. The CDR3 spans 15 residues. The CDR3 loop is CASRMGQGSYNEQFF. CDR3 bases: TGTGCCAGCAGGATGGGACAGGGCTCCTACAATGAGCAGTTCTTC.

This clone was counted a few times. The J gene is TRBJ2-1, the V gene TRBV19, with 8 bases identical to TRBD1. CDR3 length: 15 residues. Germline values: CDR1 LNHDA, CDR2 SQIVND (reference sequence). The ends lost 0 bases at V and 3 bases at J; junction bases unmatched: 1. The CDR3 loop reads CASSIDTGGYNEQFF. CDR3 coding DNA: TGTGCCAGTAGTATAGATACAGGGGGCTACAATGAGCAGTTCTTC.

The chain recombines TRBV7-6 with TRBJ2-2, with a weak D call TRBD2 (7 bases). V was clipped by 1 base and J by 1 base, with 10 bases between them. CDR3 length equals 16 residues. Germline CDR1 reads SGHVS; CDR2 reads FNYEAQ. The CDR3 DNA is TGTGCCAGCAGCTTAGGGGGGGGCCTGAACACCGGGGAGCTGTTTTTT. Its protein product is CASSLGGGLNTGELFF.

Written as DNA, the CDR3 is TGTGCCAGCAGCGGGGACAGGGGATTCCACGAGCAGTACTTC. Encoded protein: CASSGDRGFHEQYF. V is TRBV9 and J is TRBJ2-7, with 10 bases lining up with TRBD1. The V and J ends lost 3 bases and 5 bases, in that order; junction bases with no gene match: 5. The CDR3 length is 14 residues. Germline CDR1 and CDR2: SGDLS and YYNGEE.

The chain combines TRBV2 with TRBJ2-3; 8 bases line up with TRBD2. Trimming took 6 bases from V and 3 from J; bases not matched to a gene: 8. The CDR3 spans 15 residues. CDR1 and CDR2 from the germline V gene are SNHLY and FYNNEI. In DNA form, the CDR3 reads TGTGCCAGCAGGGGACTAGGAGGGATTACAGATACGCAGTATTTT. Translated, it gives CASRGLGGITDTQYF.

The V call is TRBV3-1 (or the pseudogene TRBV3-2), the J call TRBJ2-2; a possible D gene is TRBD1 (6 bases). The CDR3 consists of 16 residues. Looked up from germline, CDR1 is LGHDT and CDR2 is YNNKEL (reference sequence). Trimming took off 1 base at V and 4 bases at J, with 13 bases between the two ends. The chain's CDR3 is CASSQGVAGVTGELFF. The CDR3, as DNA: TGTGCCAGCAGCCAAGGTGTGGCAGGGGTCACCGGGGAGCTGTTTTTT.

This chain links TRBV25-1 with TRBJ2-7; D is possibly TRBD2 (5 bases). The germline CDR1 and CDR2 sequences are MGHDK and SYGVNS. CDR3 length: 15 residues. Trimming cost V 5 bases and J 3 bases, with 17 bases left between them. The CDR3 DNA sequence: TGTGCCAGCAGTTCCCCGGGTTTCGAGGGCTACGAGCAGTACTTC. It specifies CASSSPGFEGYEQYF.